A selection of T cell receptor beta chains follows, all from one sample in a study of blood T cell repertoires in COVID-19. The method was immunoSEQ multiplex PCR; TCRdb's version includes in-frame clones alone and lacks a portion of them. The top ten hold approximately 5% of the sample, which has about 75,000 clones, around 74% seen once. The sequenced material came from peripheral blood. The origin of the receptors is an elderly woman with active or convalescent COVID-19. CDR3s include the opening cysteine and the closing phenylalanine or tryptophan. A D gene is named only where the DNA matches it firmly. A clone size is listed for some rows: how often the clone was seen (once, few, many), or a class if it is expanded.

V	J	D	size	DNA	CDR3
TRBV3-1/TRBV3-2	TRBJ1-4	TRBD1	NA	TGTGCCAGCAGTGCGGACAGGGGGAAACTGTTTTTT	CASSADRGKLFF
TRBV13	TRBJ2-7	NA	NA	TGTGCCAGCAGCTCTGTGGTTCCAGGGCCCTACGAGCAGTACTTC	CASSSVVPGPYEQYF
TRBV12-3/TRBV12-4	TRBJ1-1	NA	NA	TGTGCCAGCAGTTTCGCATTAGATGAAGCTTTCTTT	CASSFALDEAFF
TRBV6-6	TRBJ1-4	TRBD1	NA	TGTGCCAGCAGTTCCATCGGACAGGGGTGGAATGAAAAACTGTTTTTT	CASSSIGQGWNEKLFF
TRBV20-1	TRBJ2-1	TRBD2	once	TGCAGTGCTAGTCTACCCAGCGGGAGAAACAATGAGCAGTTCTTC	CSASLPSGRNNEQFF
TRBV6-5	TRBJ1-2	NA	NA	TGTGCCAGCAGTCACCAACAGGTTGGGTATGGCTACACCTTC	CASSHQQVGYGYTF
TRBV7-2	TRBJ2-7	TRBD2	NA	TGTGCCAGCAGCTTAGCGCTAGCGGGAGTCCACGAGCAGTACTTC	CASSLALAGVHEQYF
TRBV5-1	TRBJ1-1	TRBD1	NA	TGCGCCAGCAGCTCCGACAGGGTTTGGACTGAAGCTTTCTTT	CASSSDRVWTEAFF
TRBV7-2	TRBJ1-5	TRBD1	few	TGTGCCAGCAGCTTGGGGGACAGGAGATCCCATCAGCCCCAGCATTTT	CASSLGDRRSHQPQHF
TRBV19	TRBJ1-2	TRBD1	NA	TGTGCCAGTAGTGTCTGGGACAGGGAAAACTATGGCTACACCTTC	CASSVWDRENYGYTF
TRBV28	TRBJ2-4	TRBD2	NA	TGTGCCAGCAGTTTAATTGGTAGCGGGAGGGCAGCCAAAAACATTCAGTACTTC	CASSLIGSGRAAKNIQYF
TRBV4-1	TRBJ1-1	NA	NA	TGCGCCAGCAGCCCCGCCCCCCTAGGGGGTATCGCTGAAGCTTTCTTT	CASSPAPLGGIAEAFF
TRBV7-2	TRBJ2-7	TRBD2	NA	TGTGCCAGCAGCTTAATGTCTAGCGGGGGCCACGAGCAGTACTTC	CASSLMSSGGHEQYF
TRBV7-8	TRBJ2-7	TRBD2	NA	TGTGCCAGCAGCTTCTCCGGGACTAAAGTCTCCGAGCAGTACTTC	CASSFSGTKVSEQYF
TRBV6-6	TRBJ2-1	TRBD2	NA	TGTGCCAGCAGTCATCCTAGCGGGAGGGCCGTCTACAATGAGCAGTTCTTC	CASSHPSGRAVYNEQFF
TRBV7-2	TRBJ2-1	NA	few	TGTGCCAGCAGCGAAGACCGGAGCTCCTACAATGAGCAGTTCTTC	CASSEDRSSYNEQFF
TRBV30	TRBJ2-1	NA	NA	TGTGCCTGGAGTGGTCGCCTAACTAGTAATGAGCAGTTCTTC	CAWSGRLTSNEQFF
TRBV28	TRBJ2-7	TRBD1	NA	TGTGCCAGCAGGGGGACAGGGGGTATTTCCTACGAGCAGTACTTC	CASRGTGGISYEQYF
TRBV7-9	TRBJ2-2	NA	few	TGTGCCAGCAGTCGCGGGACTGCATCGAACACCGGGGAGCTGTTTTTT	CASSRGTASNTGELFF
TRBV11-2	TRBJ2-7	NA	NA	TGTGCCAGCAGCTTAGTGTGGGCGCCTGGAACCTACGAGCAGTACTTC	CASSLVWAPGTYEQYF
TRBV3-1/TRBV3-2	TRBJ2-1	NA	NA	TGTGCCAGCAGCCAGAGAGCGGAGCAGTTCTTC	CASSQRAEQFF
TRBV4-3	TRBJ1-6	NA	NA	TGCGCCAGCAGCCAAGATAACGGGTGGAATTCACCCCTCCACTTT	CASSQDNGWNSPLHF
TRBV12-3/TRBV12-4	TRBJ1-5	TRBD1	NA	TGTGCCAGCAGTCCGGGACAGTTGCCCCAGCATTTT	CASSPGQLPQHF
TRBV2	TRBJ2-2	TRBD2	NA	TGTGCCAGCAGGGGGGGGACTATCCGCACCGGGGAGCTGTTTTTT	CASRGGTIRTGELFF
TRBV7-9	TRBJ2-1	NA	once	TGTGCCAGCAGCCGGGACTTTAGCTCCTACAATGAGCAGTTCTTC	CASSRDFSSYNEQFF
TRBV19	TRBJ2-5	NA	NA	TGTGCCACCTTTAAAGAGACCCAGTACTTC	CATFKETQYF
TRBV2	TRBJ1-4	TRBD1	NA	TGTGCCAGCAGTAGACAGGGGGCGAAGAGTGAAAAACTGTTTTTT	CASSRQGAKSEKLFF
TRBV3-1/TRBV3-2	TRBJ2-2	NA	NA	TGTGCCAGCAGCCAACGCGGGGTAAACACCGGGGAGCTGTTTTTT	CASSQRGVNTGELFF
TRBV27	TRBJ1-1	NA	NA	TGTGCCAGCAGTTTATCGTGGGGGGATACTGAAGCTTTCTTT	CASSLSWGDTEAFF
TRBV5-4	TRBJ2-7	TRBD2	NA	TGTGCCAGCAGCCTAGCGGGGACCTACGAGCAGTACTTC	CASSLAGTYEQYF
TRBV7-3	TRBJ2-1	TRBD1	NA	TGTGCCAGCAGCGTCGACAGGGGTTCCTACAATGAGCAGTTCTTC	CASSVDRGSYNEQFF
TRBV7-2	TRBJ1-3	TRBD1	NA	TGTGCCAGCAGCTTCGACAGGGGTTCTGGAAACACCATATATTTT	CASSFDRGSGNTIYF
TRBV4-3	TRBJ1-1	NA	NA	TGCGCCAGCAGCAAGGGGAGGGGTTACACTGAAGCTTTCTTT	CASSKGRGYTEAFF
TRBV4-1	TRBJ2-2	NA	NA	TGCGCCAGCACCAGGACAGACAACACCGGGGAGCTGTTTTTT	CASTRTDNTGELFF
TRBV5-1	TRBJ2-3	TRBD1	NA	TGCGCCAGCAGCTTACAGGGGTCCACAGATACGCAGTATTTT	CASSLQGSTDTQYF